A selection of T cell receptor beta chains follows, all from one sample in a study of cytomegalovirus exposure and HLA in healthy donors. Profiling relied on immunoSEQ multiplex PCR, and the TCRdb table lists in-frame clones only, not all of them. The table has 140,000 to 150,000 clones, around 70% seen once; the top ten hold roughly 2%. Sequenced material: PBMCs. The receptors originated from an older woman in good health and CMV-seropositive. Each CDR3 is given with its conserved first and last residue. The D gene is left open where the match is weak. Expanded clones get a size class; other rows say once, few or many, or leave the size out.

D gene,J gene,clone size,V gene,CDR3 protein,CDR3 DNA
NA,TRBJ2-7,NA,TRBV5-4,CASSTGGSGPYEQYF,TGTGCCAGCAGCACCGGGGGTAGCGGCCCCTACGAGCAGTACTTC
NA,TRBJ2-2,NA,TRBV7-3,CASSPLGVGGGELFF,TGTGCCAGCAGCCCGCTTGGTGTAGGGGGCGGGGAGCTGTTTTTT
NA,TRBJ2-3,NA,TRBV6-1,CASSEVRATTDTQYF,TGTGCCAGCAGTGAAGTGAGAGCGACCACAGATACGCAGTATTTT
NA,TRBJ2-5,NA,TRBV5-4,CASSSDSTQETQYF,TGTGCCAGCAGCTCAGACTCAACCCAAGAGACCCAGTACTTC
NA,TRBJ1-3,NA,TRBV30,CAWIGVSGNTIYF,TGTGCCTGGATAGGGGTCTCTGGAAACACCATATATTTT
NA,TRBJ1-2,few,TRBV6-6,CASSRLGVEGYTF,TGTGCCAGCAGCAGATTGGGAGTCGAGGGCTACACCTTC
TRBD1,TRBJ2-2,NA,TRBV7-9,CASRQGRTTGELFF,TGTGCCAGCAGACAGGGGCGGACTACCGGGGAGCTGTTTTTT
TRBD1,TRBJ1-5,NA,TRBV6-1,CASSEGAGGQPQHF,TGTGCCAGCAGTGAAGGGGCAGGGGGCCAGCCCCAGCATTTT
NA,TRBJ1-1,NA,TRBV5-8,CASSAGRANTEAFF,TGTGCCAGCAGCGCGGGACGGGCCAACACTGAAGCTTTCTTT
TRBD1,TRBJ2-1,NA,TRBV6-1,CASSGGQASNEQFF,TGTGCCAGCAGTGGGGGACAGGCTTCCAATGAGCAGTTCTTC
NA,TRBJ1-2,NA,TRBV27,CASSFLGSREDYGYTF,TGTGCCAGCAGTTTCCTAGGTAGCAGGGAGGACTATGGCTACACCTTC
TRBD1,TRBJ1-2,NA,TRBV6-5,CASSRGDRGLYGYTF,TGTGCCAGCAGTAGGGGTGACAGGGGGCTCTATGGCTACACCTTC
NA,TRBJ1-2,NA,TRBV7-9,CASNNRDLHGGYTF,TGTGCCAGCAACAACAGGGACCTCCATGGTGGCTACACCTTC
TRBD1,TRBJ2-3,NA,TRBV9,CASSVTGPRGGDTQYF,TGTGCCAGCAGCGTGACAGGGCCCCGCGGAGGAGATACGCAGTATTTT
NA,TRBJ2-3,NA,TRBV6-1,CASSEFGSSGTDTQYF,TGTGCCAGCAGTGAATTCGGGTCCTCGGGCACAGATACGCAGTATTTT
NA,TRBJ2-1,NA,TRBV11-2,CASSLPGSHEQFF,TGTGCCAGCAGCCTACCGGGTTCCCATGAGCAGTTCTTC
TRBD1,TRBJ1-3,NA,TRBV5-4,CASSPGTGATGNTIYF,TGTGCCAGCAGCCCGGGGACAGGTGCGACTGGAAACACCATATATTTT
NA,TRBJ1-2,NA,TRBV5-1,CASSSQPGGQFGYTF,TGCGCCAGCAGCTCCCAACCGGGGGGTCAGTTTGGCTACACCTTC